This T cell receptor (beta chain) originates from a study of radiotherapy plus CTLA-4 blockade in lung cancer. Study conclusions and caveats: Together with interferon-beta, which increased in serum after radiation, early dynamic changes in blood T cell clones were reportedly the best predictors of response. The study found tumor-derived TCR clones expanded in blood after radiotherapy plus ipilimumab.

Comments on this clone: Its specificity is not known.

Germline CDR1 SGHRS, CDR2 YFSETQ. Trimming took 3 bases from V and 6 from J; bases not matched to a gene: 3. The CDR3 has 14 residues. Method: immunoSEQ multiplex PCR; TCRdb's copy keeps in-frame clones and lacks some. The data show around 30,000 clones, with 60% to 75% seen just once and roughly 4.3% held by the top ten. The input for sequencing was peripheral blood, taken from a patient treated with radiotherapy plus ipilimumab. The chain links TRBV5-1 to TRBJ1-6; 7 bases are a match to TRBD1. The sequence came from a human donor with non-small cell lung cancer whose response to radiotherapy plus ipilimumab could not be evaluated. The CDR3 protein is CASSSQGSNSPLHF. The CDR3 DNA follows: TGCGCCAGCAGCTCACAGGGGAGTAATTCACCCCTCCACTTT.